This T cell receptor beta chain originates from a study of OX40 agonist ivuxolimab in advanced cancers. Some clones are missing from TCRdb's copy, which holds only in-frame ones; the method was immunoSEQ multiplex PCR. Here the sample spans 90,000 or so clones, approximately 89% being singletons. The germline V gene has CDR1 SGHVS and CDR2 FNYEAQ. V dropped 5 bases and J dropped 2; count of bases not matched to a gene: 9. The CDR3 loop spans 15 amino acids. The rearrangement links TRBV7-6 to TRBJ2-7, with 7 bases matching TRBD2. This TCR was recovered from an adult with an advanced solid tumor such as melanoma, head and neck, liver or kidney cancer. The sequencing here drew on CD4+ or CD8+ T cells sorted from blood, taken in a trial of the OX40 agonist ivuxolimab. The CDR3 sequence is CASSLGPSGTYEQYF. For the CDR3, the DNA is TGTGCCAGCAGCCTAGGGCCTAGCGGAACCTACGAGCAGTACTTC.